A single count supports the clone carrying this T cell receptor beta chain. This sample is part of a study of blood T cell repertoires in COVID-19. As for the study in general: The United States, Italy and Spain supplied acute and convalescent COVID-19 samples. In each case, the material was cDNA or gDNA derived from T cells, B-cell-depleted T cells, or PBMCs.

Germline V gene sequence: CDR1 SGHVS, CDR2 FQNEAQ. This CDR3 comprises 13 residues. Trimming removed 1 base from V and 4 bases from J, with 5 bases in between. Here immunoSEQ multiplex PCR was the method, and the copy in TCRdb shows in-frame clones only, minus some. In the table there are roughly 250,000 clones, about 88% of which are singletons. The chain couples TRBV7-8 to TRBJ2-1, with a weak D call TRBD2 (5 bases). This TCR came from a woman aged 40-49 years who had recovered from COVID-19. The sample taken for sequencing was peripheral blood. The CDR3 DNA reads as TGTGCCAGCAGCTTAGGGACTTACAATGAGCAGTTCTTC. Translated, it gives CASSLGTYNEQFF.